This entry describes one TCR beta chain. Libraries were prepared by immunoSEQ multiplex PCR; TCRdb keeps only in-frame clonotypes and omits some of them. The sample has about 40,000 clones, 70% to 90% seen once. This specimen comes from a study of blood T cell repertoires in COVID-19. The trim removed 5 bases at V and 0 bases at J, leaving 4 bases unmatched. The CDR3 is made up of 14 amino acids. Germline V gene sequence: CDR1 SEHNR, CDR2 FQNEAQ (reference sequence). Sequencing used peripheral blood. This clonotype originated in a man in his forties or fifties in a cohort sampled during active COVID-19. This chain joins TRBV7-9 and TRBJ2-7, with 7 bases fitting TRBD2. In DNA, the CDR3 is TGTGCCAGCAGCCCATCTAGCGGCTCCTACGAGCAGTACTTC. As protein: CASSPSSGSYEQYF.